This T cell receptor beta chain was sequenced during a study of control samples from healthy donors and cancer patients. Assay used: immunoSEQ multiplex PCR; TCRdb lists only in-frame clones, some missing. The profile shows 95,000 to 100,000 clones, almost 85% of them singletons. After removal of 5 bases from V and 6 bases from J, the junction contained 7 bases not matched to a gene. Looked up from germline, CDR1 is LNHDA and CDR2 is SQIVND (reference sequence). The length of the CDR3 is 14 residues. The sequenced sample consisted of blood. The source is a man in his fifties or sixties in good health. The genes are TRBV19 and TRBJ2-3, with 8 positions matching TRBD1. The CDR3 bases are TGTGCCAGTAGTTTCACAGGGGGTGAGGATACGCAGTATTTT. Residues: CASSFTGGEDTQYF.